Many counts were recorded for the clone carrying this T cell receptor beta chain. Its antigen is still unknown. These data originate in a study of T cell repertoires in cytomegalovirus infection. Each CDR3 protein gets one entry after TCRdb re-called the reads with MiXCR. Of over 450,000 distinct CDR3 sequences in the sample, around 11% are singletons; the top ten hold approximately 10%. Notes on the study in general: Pooled public TCR beta family frequency picked out CMV carriers with the relevant HLA.

Germline V gene lookup returns CDR1 SQVTM and CDR2 ANQGSEA. The CDR3 has 13 residues. V was cut by 7 bases and J by 2 bases, with 14 bases left in between. Material: PBMCs. This chain connects TRBV29-1 to TRBJ1-2, with no clear D. The source of this sequence is a human donor in good health (CMV status not recorded). Some clones in this sample may be carry-over from other donors' samples. CDR3 amino acids: CSGWEGRNYGYTF. CDR3 DNA: TGCAGCGGCTGGGAGGGAAGGAACTATGGCTACACCTTC.